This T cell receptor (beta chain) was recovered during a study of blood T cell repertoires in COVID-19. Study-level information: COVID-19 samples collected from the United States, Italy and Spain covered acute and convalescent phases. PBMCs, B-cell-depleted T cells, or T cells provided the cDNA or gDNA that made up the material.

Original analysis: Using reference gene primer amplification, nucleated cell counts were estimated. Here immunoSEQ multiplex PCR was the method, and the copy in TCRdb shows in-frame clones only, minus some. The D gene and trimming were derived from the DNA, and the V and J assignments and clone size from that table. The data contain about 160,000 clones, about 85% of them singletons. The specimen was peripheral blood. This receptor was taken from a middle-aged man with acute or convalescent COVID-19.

DNA of the CDR3: TGTGCCAGCAGCTTACAGGGCCCAGGCAATCAGCCCCAGCATTTT. As protein: CASSLQGPGNQPQHF. The chain combines TRBV5-6 with TRBJ1-5, with D perhaps TRBD1 (6 bases). CDR1 is SGHDT, CDR2 YYEEEE, per germline. The CDR3 spans 15 residues. Between the trimmed V and J ends, which lost 2 bases and 2 bases, there was a span of 11 bases.